These 24 T cell receptor beta chains came from one sample sequenced in a study of blood T cell repertoires in COVID-19. Profiling relied on immunoSEQ multiplex PCR, and the TCRdb table lists in-frame clones only, not all of them. The sample lists fewer than 50,000 clones, 81% occurring once. The sequencing sample was made of peripheral blood. Source of these receptors: a man aged 40-55 years with active or convalescent COVID-19.

This rearrangement joins TRBV5-6 to TRBJ2-1, with D perhaps TRBD2 (6 bases). The germline V gene encodes CDR1 SGHDT and CDR2 YYEEEE. This CDR3 contains 14 residues. Trimming pared 1 base from V and 7 bases from J, leaving 12 bases between. DNA for the CDR3: TGTGCCAGCAGCTTGCCTGGAGGGTGGAATGAGCAGTTCTTC. Amino acid sequence: CASSLPGGWNEQFF.

The chain has TRBV5-1 and TRBJ1-1; possibly TRBD1 for D (5 bases). Trimming left V 1 base short and J 6 bases short, with 10 bases between. This CDR3 contains 13 residues. Germline loops: CDR1 SGHRS, CDR2 YFSETQ. The CDR3 DNA follows: TGCGCCAGCAGCTTGCGGGCGGGACCTGAAGCTTTCTTT. Amino acids: CASSLRAGPEAFF. Together with reference TRBV5-1 and TRBJ1-1, the CDR3 gives the full variable domain: KAGVTQTPRYLIKTRGQQVTLSCSPISGHRSVSWYQQTPGQGLQFLFEYFSETQRNKGNFPGRFSGRQFSNSRSEMNVSTLELGDSALYLCASSLRAGPEAFFGQGTRLTVV.

CDR3 nucleotide sequence: TGTGCCAGCACCTTGAGCAGCGGGGGCCGGAACACTGAAGCTTTCTTT. Residues: CASTLSSGGRNTEAFF. The chain uses TRBV7-9 and TRBJ1-1, with D possibly matching TRBD1 (6 bases). CDR3 length: 16 residues. Looked up from germline, CDR1 is SEHNR and CDR2 is FQNEAQ (reference sequence). V lost 7 bases and J 1 base, leaving 19 bases between the germline ends.

The chain recombines TRBV20-1 with TRBJ2-2, with D possibly being TRBD1 (5 bases). CDR3 size: 11 residues. V lost 7 bases and J 11 bases, leaving 14 bases between the germline ends. Germline values: CDR1 DFQATT, CDR2 SNEGSKA (reference sequence). In DNA, the CDR3 is TGCAGTGGGCAAGGGCAGGGAGAGCTGTTTTTT. It translates to CSGQGQGELFF.

In this sample, this clone turned up once. The V gene is TRBV7-9, the J gene TRBJ1-1, with 8 positions matching TRBD1. The germline V gene encodes CDR1 SEHNR and CDR2 FQNEAQ (reference sequence). This CDR3 comprises 15 residues. J was trimmed by 6 bases and V by 5 bases; bases with no gene match: 11. CDR3: CASSAYDRGRSEAFF. CDR3 nucleotide sequence: TGTGCCAGCAGCGCCTACGACAGGGGCCGTTCTGAAGCTTTCTTT.

The chain carries TRBV6-5 and TRBJ1-1; D is unclear. Germline CDR1 reads MNHEY; CDR2 reads SVGAGI. This CDR3 has 13 amino acids. Between the trimmed V and J ends, which lost 2 bases and 6 bases, there was a span of 10 bases. The CDR3 protein is CASSYREPPEAFF. CDR3 DNA: TGTGCCAGCAGTTACCGGGAGCCCCCTGAAGCTTTCTTT.

This clone was observed a handful of times. This chain uses TRBV13 with TRBJ1-1, with TRBD1 identical over 9 bases. V gave up 5 bases and J gave up 0 bases; unmatched junction bases: 4. This CDR3 has 15 amino acids. From germline, CDR1 is PRHDT and CDR2 FYEKMQ (reference sequence). CDR3 nucleotide sequence: TGTGCCAGCAGCCACAGGGGGCAAGTGAACACTGAAGCTTTCTTT. Protein: CASSHRGQVNTEAFF.

V is TRBV24-1 and J is TRBJ1-2, with TRBD1 matching 8 bases. The J segment lost 7 bases and the V segment lost 1 base, leaving 10 bases of the junction unmatched. The CDR3 covers 16 residues. Germline values: CDR1 KGHDR, CDR2 SFDVKD. The CDR3 DNA sequence: TGTGCCACCAGTGATTTCCGGGCGACAGGGGAGGCTGGCTACACCTTC. Its translation: CATSDFRATGEAGYTF.

This clone came up a few times. This chain connects TRBV19 to TRBJ2-1, with 7 bases matching TRBD2. The CDR3 length is 14 residues. CDR1 and CDR2 (germline): LNHDA, SQIVND (reference sequence). The V gene end was trimmed by 1 base and the J gene end by 9 bases; junction bases not matched to a gene: 6. As DNA, the CDR3 is TGTGCCAGTAGTATAGGGCGGGAGCATGGTGAGCAGTTCTTC. Protein sequence: CASSIGREHGEQFF.

J is TRBJ1-6 and V is TRBV28, with D tentatively TRBD1 (6 bases). This CDR3 spans 15 amino acids. V was cut by 7 bases and J by 7 bases, with 17 bases left in between. Germline V lookup: CDR1 MDHEN, CDR2 SYDVKM. This CDR3 is CASKDTGQANSPLHF. Here the CDR3 DNA reads TGTGCCAGCAAAGACACGGGACAAGCAAATTCACCCCTCCACTTT.

The rearrangement joins TRBV30 to TRBJ1-5; no clear D. Germline V gives CDR1 GTSNPN, CDR2 SVGIG (reference sequence). V lost 0 bases and J lost 7, with 10 bases in between. The CDR3 runs to 13 residues. CDR3 sequence: CAWSVREGQPQHF. CDR3 sequence (DNA): TGTGCCTGGAGTGTGAGGGAAGGACAGCCCCAGCATTTT.

The CDR3 region is CSANSGTEAFF. The CDR3 DNA reads as TGCAGCGCCAATAGCGGCACTGAAGCTTTCTTT. This chain joins TRBV29-1 and TRBJ1-1; no firm D call. This CDR3 contains 11 residues. The germline CDR1 and CDR2 sequences are SQVTM and ANQGSEA. Trimming cost V 7 bases and J 4 bases, with 10 bases left between them.

J is TRBJ2-7 and V is TRBV6-5, with D possibly matching TRBD1 (6 bases). Trimming cost V 7 bases and J 0 bases, with 10 bases left between them. The CDR3 extends over 13 amino acids. Germline CDR1 MNHEY, CDR2 SVGAGI. CDR3 protein: CASTPDSSYEQYF. CDR3 sequence (DNA): TGTGCCAGCACCCCGGACAGCTCCTACGAGCAGTACTTC.

The V and J genes are TRBV5-1 and TRBJ2-7; a weak D match, TRBD2 (5 bases). V was trimmed by 0 bases and J by 3 bases, leaving 13 bases between them. The CDR3 is 15 amino acids. Per germline, CDR1 SGHRS and CDR2 YFSETQ. The CDR3 here is CASSLASSSDYEQYF. The CDR3 bases are TGCGCCAGCAGCTTGGCCAGTAGTAGCGACTACGAGCAGTACTTC. Full variable domain (remainder filled in from reference TRBV5-1 and TRBJ2-7): KAGVTQTPRYLIKTRGQQVTLSCSPISGHRSVSWYQQTPGQGLQFLFEYFSETQRNKGNFPGRFSGRQFSNSRSEMNVSTLELGDSALYLCASSLASSSDYEQYFGPGTRLTVT.

The chain has TRBV2 and TRBJ1-5; TRBD1 might be the D (5 bases). Trimming removed 7 bases from V and 2 bases from J, with 15 bases in between. CDR1 is SNHLY and CDR2 is FYNNEI in the germline V gene. This CDR3 is built from 15 residues. The CDR3 DNA reads as TGTGCCAGCACCCTCGGTGGGGCTGGCAATCAGCCCCAGCATTTT. As protein: CASTLGGAGNQPQHF.

The rearrangement uses TRBV14 and TRBJ2-2; 8 bases align to TRBD1. Per the germline V gene, CDR1 is SGHDN and CDR2 is FVKESK. V was clipped by 8 bases and J by 4 bases; unmatched bases: 18. This CDR3 has 18 amino acids. CDR3 sequence reads: CASAERHTGTGPTGELFF. CDR3 bases: TGTGCCAGCGCCGAGAGACATACCGGGACAGGACCCACCGGGGAGCTGTTTTTT. The variable domain in full, with the rest retrieved from reference TRBV14 and TRBJ2-2, is EAGVTQFPSHSVIEKGQTVTLRCDPISGHDNLYWYRRVMGKEIKFLLHFVKESKQDESGMPNNRFLAERTGGTYSTLKVQPAELEDSGVYFCASAERHTGTGPTGELFFGEGSRLTVL.

This clone was seen a few times. The chain links TRBV6-5 to TRBJ1-1; D is uncertain. Germline CDR1 and CDR2: MNHEY and SVGAGI. The CDR3 covers 13 residues. The V gene lost 6 bases and the J gene lost 2 bases, with 10 bases spanning the gap. CDR3: CASRAVGNTEAFF. The CDR3 nucleotides read TGTGCCAGCAGGGCTGTTGGTAACACTGAAGCTTTCTTT.

This sequence joins TRBV5-6 and TRBJ1-6, with D possibly TRBD1 on 5 matching bases. The CDR3 runs to 15 residues. V lost 3 bases, J lost 9 bases, and 16 bases lay in between. The germline CDR1 and CDR2 sequences are SGHDT and YYEEEE. CDR3 amino acids: CASSWRDPGSSPLHF. DNA for the CDR3: TGTGCCAGCAGCTGGAGGGACCCCGGTAGTTCACCCCTCCACTTT.

This chain joins TRBV6-2 or TRBV6-3 and TRBJ2-3, with 11 bases matching TRBD1. Trimming at V came to 5 bases and at J to 8 bases, leaving 9 bases not matched to a gene. This CDR3 region has 15 residues. Germline V lookup: CDR1 MNHEY, CDR2 SVGEGT. The CDR3 sequence: CASSHGQGAQGTQYF. CDR3 nucleotide sequence: TGTGCCAGCAGTCACGGACAGGGGGCGCAAGGTACGCAGTATTTT.

CDR3 in amino acids: CASSLSLAGTGEQYF. Written as DNA, the CDR3 is TGTGCCAGCAGTTTATCTCTAGCGGGAACGGGCGAGCAGTACTTC. V usage is TRBV27 and J usage is TRBJ2-7; 9 nucleotides align to TRBD2. CDR3 size: 15 residues. Germline CDR1 is MNHEY and CDR2 is SMNVEV (reference sequence). V was pared by 0 bases and J by 6 bases, with 6 bases of the junction left unmatched.

This clone has a single count. The chain is built from TRBV29-1 and TRBJ2-2; 11 nucleotides match TRBD2. J gave up 5 bases and V 6 bases, and 11 bases lay outside the gene matches. The CDR3 has 16 amino acids. Germline V lookup: CDR1 SQVTM, CDR2 ANQGSEA. CDR3 amino acids: CSVERRLAGGTGELFF. In nucleotides, the CDR3 is TGCAGCGTCGAAAGGCGGCTAGCGGGAGGAACCGGGGAGCTGTTTTTT.

V is TRBV7-9 and J is TRBJ2-5; D is possibly TRBD2 (5 bases). The CDR3 consists of 14 residues. V was pared by 2 bases and J by 3 bases, with 10 bases between. CDR1 and CDR2 from the germline V gene are SEHNR and FQNEAQ (reference sequence). The CDR3 nucleotides are TGTGCCAGCAGCTTATCGGGAATCGAAGAGACCCAGTACTTC. Amino acid sequence: CASSLSGIEETQYF.

This clone was found a few times. In nucleotides, the CDR3 is TGCGCCAGCAGCTCCCGGTCCACTCTTTCTGAAGCTTTCTTT. Encoded protein: CASSSRSTLSEAFF. This rearrangement joins TRBV5-1 to TRBJ1-1, with D unclear. In germline, CDR1 is SGHRS, CDR2 YFSETQ. Trimming cost V 3 bases and J 6 bases, with 15 bases left between them. The CDR3 is 14 amino acids.

The chain joins TRBV4-1 to TRBJ1-4; D is unclear. CDR3 length: 15 amino acids. The V end lost 1 base, the J end lost 5 bases, and 11 bases lay between the germline ends. CDR1 is MGHRA, CDR2 YSYEKL, per germline. The CDR3 DNA follows: TGCGCCAGCAGCCAAGGTCAGATCGGGAATGAAAAACTGTTTTTT. Translated, it gives CASSQGQIGNEKLFF.